This T cell receptor beta chain was retrieved from a study of shared clonotypes between healthy human individuals. Across the study: Aged 18 to 49, the donors were two women and a few men. Used for every donor were three CD4 naive, three CD4 memory, two CD8 naive and one CD8 memory plate.

The CDR3 consists of 14 residues. Germline V gene lookup returns CDR1 SGHTA and CDR2 FQGTGA. V dropped 5 bases and J dropped 2 bases, with 13 bases sitting between them. Data came from immunoSEQ multiplex PCR; TCRdb stores just in-frame clones and leaves some out. The data contain under 1,100,000 clones, around 78% of them singletons. General study points: Genetic and exposure-history diversity was limited by the few donors.

Concerning this clone itself: Its specificity is not known.

The sequenced sample consisted of memory CD4+ T cells from PBMCs. Stated subset: CD45RA-negative fraction. This chain links TRBV7-3 with TRBJ2-7; D is unresolved. The receptor comes from a man aged 18 to 35 in good health. Some clones in this sample may be carry-over from other donors' samples. CDR3 sequence: CASSPQPNTYEQYF. For the CDR3, the DNA is TGTGCCAGCAGCCCTCAACCCAACACCTACGAGCAGTACTTC.